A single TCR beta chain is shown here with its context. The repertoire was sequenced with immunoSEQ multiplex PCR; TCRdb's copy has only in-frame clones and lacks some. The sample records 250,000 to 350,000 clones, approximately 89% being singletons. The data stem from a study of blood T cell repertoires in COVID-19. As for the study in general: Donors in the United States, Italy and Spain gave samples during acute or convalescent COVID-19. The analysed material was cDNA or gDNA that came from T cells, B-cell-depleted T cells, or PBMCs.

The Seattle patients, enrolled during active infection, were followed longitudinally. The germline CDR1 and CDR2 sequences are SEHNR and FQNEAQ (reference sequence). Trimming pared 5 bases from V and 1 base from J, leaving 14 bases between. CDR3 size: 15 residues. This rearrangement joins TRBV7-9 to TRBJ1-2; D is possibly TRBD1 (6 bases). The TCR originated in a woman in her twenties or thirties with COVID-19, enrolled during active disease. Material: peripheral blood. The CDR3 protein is CASSTGTLLNYGYTF. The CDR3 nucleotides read TGTGCCAGCAGCACCGGGACACTCCTTAACTATGGCTACACCTTC.